The clone carrying this T cell receptor (beta chain) was seen a few times. Through a sample-barcoded 5' primer and a J-beta primer mix, a second PCR was run for roughly 6 to 12 cycles. TCRdb recomputed calls from the 5' RACE reads with MiXCR, one row per CDR3 protein. This sample has about 1.4 million distinct CDR3 sequences; 59% occur once, and the top ten carry over 5.5%. The data derive from a study of blood T cells in healthy people across ages. In the study overall: T cells yielded about one barcoded beta molecule per two cells through template switching.

Germline V gene lookup returns CDR1 SEHNR and CDR2 FQNEAQ (reference sequence). The CDR3 covers 13 residues. About 9.6 milliliters of peripheral blood were drawn from each donor into EDTA-treated tubes. This rearrangement joins TRBV7-9 to TRBJ2-3; D remains ambiguous. This clonotype was sampled from a man in his late teens or twenties in good health. The sequencing sample was made of blood. CDR3 loop: CAPEPPSTDTQYF. DNA of the CDR3: TGTGCACCCGAGCCCCCTAGCACAGATACGCAGTATTTT.